The clone carrying this T cell receptor beta chain was observed many times. The germline V and J ends were trimmed by 7 bases and 2 bases, with 14 bases remaining between them. The V gene's germline CDR1 is SGHTA and CDR2 FQGNSA. The length of the CDR3 is 14 residues. This entry comes from a study of blood T cells in healthy people across ages. Through a sample-barcoded 5' primer and a J-beta primer mix, a second PCR was run for roughly 7 to 12 cycles. TCRdb analysed the 5' RACE reads with MiXCR anew, one entry per CDR3 protein. The sample lists 800,000 to 950,000 distinct CDR3 sequences; under 40% were seen once.

The material sequenced was blood. The origin of this receptor is a man between 18 and 35 years old in good health. This chain joins TRBV7-2 and TRBJ1-2, with no clear D. CDR3 protein: CASTPPTANYGYTF. CDR3 nucleotides: TGTGCCAGCACCCCTCCGACGGCAAACTATGGCTACACCTTC. The full variable domain, in which reference TRBV7-2 and TRBJ1-2 provide the parts outside the CDR3, is GAGVSQSPSNKVTEKGKDVELRCDPISGHTALYWYRQSLGQGLEFLIYFQGNSAPDKSGLPSDRFSAERTGGSVSTLTIQRTQQEDSAVYLCASTPPTANYGYTFGSGTRLTVV.